Presented here are 5 T cell receptor beta chains from one specimen sequenced in a study of blood T cell repertoires in COVID-19. The data were produced by immunoSEQ multiplex PCR, yet TCRdb's version contains in-frame clones alone and is incomplete. The sample shows about 150,000 clones, about 85% of them seen only once. Specimen: peripheral blood. The receptors derive from a woman in her fifties or sixties with active or convalescent COVID-19.

V is TRBV12-3 or TRBV12-4 and J is TRBJ1-1; 8 bases fit TRBD1. V shed 10 bases and J 8 bases; nucleotides not matched to a gene: 12. The CDR3 loop spans 13 amino acids. This CDR3 is CATKRQGTREAFF. The CDR3 DNA reads as TGTGCCACCAAGAGACAGGGGACACGAGAAGCTTTCTTT.

The gene calls are TRBV6-2 or TRBV6-3 and TRBJ2-2; 9 nucleotides line up with TRBD2. Germline V gene data show CDR1 as MNHEY and CDR2 as SVGEGT. V dropped 3 bases and J dropped 4; count of bases not matched to a gene: 3. The CDR3 covers 15 residues. The CDR3 DNA reads as TGTGCCAGCAGTTATTTGCGGGGGGGCACCGGGGAGCTGTTTTTT. It specifies CASSYLRGGTGELFF.

This chain connects TRBV27 to TRBJ1-1; TRBD1 might be the D (6 bases). Per germline, CDR1 MNHEY and CDR2 SMNVEV (reference sequence). The CDR3 covers 13 residues. V was trimmed by 8 bases and J by 2 bases, leaving 12 bases between them. CDR3 in amino acids: CASLGGGNTEAFF. The CDR3 DNA reads as TGTGCCAGCCTTGGGGGGGGCAACACTGAAGCTTTCTTT.

The chain combines TRBV5-8 with TRBJ1-1; D gene unclear. With 4 bases removed from V and 11 bases from J, the gap between germline ends came to 15 bases. From germline, CDR1 is SGHTS and CDR2 YDEGEE. The CDR3 spans 12 residues. Written as DNA, the CDR3 is TGTGCCAGCAGCGAGACCCAACGCAGGGCTTTCTTT. Residues: CASSETQRRAFF.

The genes are TRBV7-8 and TRBJ1-2, with D perhaps matching TRBD1 (5 bases). The CDR3 consists of 15 residues. Trimming stripped 4 bases from V and 4 bases from J, with 16 bases between. Per the germline V gene, CDR1 is SGHVS and CDR2 is FQNEAQ. The CDR3: CASSSPRSGIYGYTF. CDR3 sequence (DNA): TGTGCCAGCAGCTCCCCACGGTCAGGGATCTATGGCTACACCTTC. The full variable domain, in which reference TRBV7-8 and TRBJ1-2 provide the parts outside the CDR3, is GAGVSQSPRYKVAKRGQDVALRCDPISGHVSLFWYQQALGQGPEFLTYFQNEAQLDKSGLPSDRFFAERPEGSVSTLKIQRTQQEDSAVYLCASSSPRSGIYGYTFGSGTRLTVV.